These 22 T cell receptor beta chains were sequenced from one sample in a study of blood T cell repertoires in COVID-19. Here immunoSEQ multiplex PCR was the method, and the copy in TCRdb shows in-frame clones only, minus some. The repertoire holds some 240,000 clones, with roughly 80% as singletons. Input material: peripheral blood. The receptors here all came from a woman aged 70-85 years with COVID-19, enrolled during active disease.

CDR3 DNA sequence: TGTGCCAGTAAGGGGGCTAGCGGGAGGTCAAGCTCCTACAATGAGCAGTTCTTC. It codes for CASKGASGRSSSYNEQFF. The rearrangement joins TRBV19 to TRBJ2-1, with TRBD2 identical over 11 bases. Germline V gene sequence: CDR1 LNHDA, CDR2 SQIVND (reference sequence). The ends lost 7 bases at V and 0 bases at J; junction bases unmatched: 11. The length of the CDR3 is 18 residues.

The chain is built from TRBV6-4 and TRBJ2-7; D is ambiguous. Germline CDR1 and CDR2: MRHNA and SNTAGT. The length of the CDR3 is 13 residues. V dropped 0 bases and J dropped 4 bases, with 7 bases sitting between them. CDR3 coding DNA: TGTGCCAGCAGTGACTCGAGAGAATACGAGCAGTACTTC. It codes for CASSDSREYEQYF.

The rearrangement joins TRBV18 to TRBJ2-7; 12 bases align to TRBD2. Germline loops: CDR1 KGHSH, CDR2 LQKENI. V was pared by 6 bases and J by 6 bases, with 9 bases of the junction left unmatched. The CDR3 has 15 residues. In DNA form, the CDR3 reads TGTGCCAGCTCCCGACTAGCGGGAGATACTGGCGAGCAGTACTTC. Translating gives CASSRLAGDTGEQYF.

Worth noting for this clone: Mismatch with germline at one junction end may stem from a read error. The gene calls are TRBV5-1 and TRBJ1-2; 10 bases align to TRBD1. This CDR3 region has 15 residues. The germline gives CDR1 SGHRS, CDR2 YFSETQ. This chain's CDR3 is CASSLGTGANYGYTF. The CDR3 coding sequence is TGCGCCAGCAGTTTGGGGACAGGGGCTAACTATGGCTACACCTTC.

The CDR3 loop is CASSIGQGLTNYGYTF. CDR3 bases: TGTGCCAGTAGTATTGGACAGGGCCTAACCAACTATGGCTACACCTTC. The chain is built from TRBV19 and TRBJ1-2; 8 nucleotides agree with TRBD1. V lost 3 bases, J lost 2 bases, and 8 bases stayed unmatched. Germline V CDR1 and CDR2: LNHDA, SQIVND (reference sequence). The CDR3 consists of 16 residues.

V is TRBV30 and J is TRBJ2-3; 10 bases are shared with TRBD2. The CDR3 contains 16 residues. Germline CDR1 is GTSNPN and CDR2 is SVGIG (reference sequence). With 0 bases clipped from V and 5 bases from J, the junction kept 8 bases outside the gene matches. As DNA, the CDR3 is TGTGCCTGGAGTGTGAGCCTAGCGGGGGTGAGAGATACGCAGTATTTT. This gives the protein CAWSVSLAGVRDTQYF.

The rearrangement uses TRBV28 and TRBJ2-1; 8 bases agree with TRBD2. CDR1 and CDR2 from the germline V gene are MDHEN and SYDVKM. The CDR3 has 15 amino acids. J was trimmed by 9 bases and V by 8 bases; bases with no gene match: 15. The CDR3 DNA follows: TGTGCCAGCGGCCCCGCGGGGGGTATTGCCAGTGAGCAGTTCTTC. It specifies CASGPAGGIASEQFF.

This clone was detected only once. The chain has TRBV29-1 and TRBJ2-7, with unresolved D. The CDR3 runs 12 residues. V was pared by 2 bases and J by 4 bases, with 9 bases between. Germline V lookup: CDR1 SQVTM, CDR2 ANQGSEA. Written as DNA, the CDR3 is TGCAGCGTTGAACTCTCCGAGTACGAGCAGTACTTC. This translates into CSVELSEYEQYF.

The sample holds a few counts of this clone. This chain links TRBV28 with TRBJ2-7, with D hard to call. This CDR3 comprises 13 residues. V was shortened by 7 bases and J by 2 bases, with 12 bases between the two germline ends. Per germline, CDR1 MDHEN and CDR2 SYDVKM. The CDR3 nucleotides read TGTGCCAGCACCTATTCTTCTACCTACGAGCAGTACTTC. Amino acids: CASTYSSTYEQYF.

The chain is built from TRBV5-1 and TRBJ2-3, with a tentative D call TRBD2 (5 bases). The CDR3 sequence is 14 residues long. V was pared by 7 bases and J by 0 bases, with 12 bases between. Germline lookup yields CDR1 SGHRS and CDR2 YFSETQ. The CDR3 DNA sequence: TGCGCCAGCTCGGAGGATGGGAGCACAGATACGCAGTATTTT. This sequence encodes CASSEDGSTDTQYF. The full variable domain, in which reference TRBV5-1 and TRBJ2-3 provide the parts outside the CDR3, is KAGVTQTPRYLIKTRGQQVTLSCSPISGHRSVSWYQQTPGQGLQFLFEYFSETQRNKGNFPGRFSGRQFSNSRSEMNVSTLELGDSALYLCASSEDGSTDTQYFGPGTRLTVL.

The CDR3: CASSLVSEGNTIYF. DNA for the CDR3: TGTGCCAGCAGCTTAGTCAGTGAAGGAAACACCATATATTTT. V gene TRBV7-9 combines with J gene TRBJ1-3, with D unclear. There are 14 residues in the CDR3. Germline loops: CDR1 SEHNR, CDR2 FQNEAQ (reference sequence). The V end lost 1 base, the J end lost 4 bases, and 8 bases lay between the germline ends.

V and J are TRBV7-8 and TRBJ1-2; TRBD1 aligns across 9 bases. The V segment lost 4 bases and the J segment 6 bases; nucleotides outside the gene matches: 9. This CDR3 spans 15 amino acids. Germline CDR1 and CDR2: SGHVS and FQNEAQ. CDR3 amino acids: CASSSPYRGQDGYTF. The CDR3 nucleotides read TGTGCCAGCAGCTCCCCCTACAGGGGGCAAGATGGCTACACCTTC.

The V call is TRBV14, the J call TRBJ2-5; the D gene is possibly TRBD1 (6 bases). CDR3 size: 14 residues. The germline V gene encodes CDR1 SGHDN and CDR2 FVKESK. With 5 bases removed from V and 9 bases from J, the gap between germline ends came to 19 bases. CDR3 residues: CASSFRDKGIPQYF. The CDR3 DNA sequence: TGTGCCAGCAGCTTCCGGGACAAAGGGATACCCCAGTACTTC.

The chain has TRBV6-2 or TRBV6-3 and TRBJ2-5; 12 nucleotides align to TRBD2. Germline CDR1 MNHEY, CDR2 SVGEGT. The CDR3 runs to 16 residues. V trimming: 5 bases; J trimming: 1 base; junction bases outside the gene matches: 5. The CDR3 coding sequence is TGTGCCAGCAGTACCCGACTAGCGGGAGTCCAAGAGACCCAGTACTTC. Translated, it gives CASSTRLAGVQETQYF.

V is TRBV2 and J is TRBJ1-3, with 9 nucleotides matching TRBD1. V lost 6 bases, J lost 0 bases, and 6 bases stayed unmatched. The CDR3 is 16 residues long. The germline V gene has CDR1 SNHLY and CDR2 FYNNEI. CDR3 sequence: CASSQPTGGSGNTIYF. CDR3 bases: TGTGCCAGCAGCCAACCGACAGGGGGCTCTGGAAACACCATATATTTT.

This chain connects TRBV28 to TRBJ1-4, with TRBD1 identical over 8 bases. This CDR3 is 16 amino acids long. Germline V gene sequence: CDR1 MDHEN, CDR2 SYDVKM. V trimming: 5 bases; J trimming: 4 bases; junction bases outside the gene matches: 9. CDR3 protein: CASSSRDRPINEKLFF. The CDR3 nucleotides are TGTGCCAGCAGTAGTCGGGACAGGCCGATTAATGAAAAACTGTTTTTT.

This clone was found a few times. This chain links TRBV7-8 with TRBJ2-7; 8 bases are a match to TRBD2. The CDR3 has 17 amino acids. Trimming took 6 bases from V and 1 from J; bases not matched to a gene: 14. Per the germline V gene, CDR1 is SGHVS and CDR2 is FQNEAQ. CDR3: CASRPLAASGRSYEQYF. The CDR3 DNA reads TGTGCCAGCAGACCACTTGCGGCTAGCGGGCGGTCCTACGAGCAGTACTTC.

This CDR3 is CASSPRLAGETYNEQFF. The CDR3 DNA follows: TGTGCCAGCTCACCCCGACTAGCGGGAGAAACCTACAATGAGCAGTTCTTC. The J gene is TRBJ2-1, the V gene TRBV18; TRBD2 matches 12 bases. V lost 3 bases, J lost 2 bases, and 5 bases stayed unmatched. The CDR3 spans 17 residues. Germline CDR1 reads KGHSH; CDR2 reads LQKENI.

The V gene is TRBV2, the J gene TRBJ2-7; D ambiguous. Trimming removed 8 bases from V and 2 bases from J, with 13 bases in between. CDR3 length equals 13 residues. CDR1 is SNHLY and CDR2 is FYNNEI in the germline V gene. The CDR3 is CASAGSSPYEQYF. The CDR3 nucleotides read TGTGCCAGCGCCGGGTCGAGTCCCTACGAGCAGTACTTC.

The rearrangement links TRBV27 to TRBJ2-1, with TRBD1 as a possible D gene (6 bases). CDR3 size: 14 residues. Germline lookup yields CDR1 MNHEY and CDR2 SMNVEV (reference sequence). Trimming removed 3 bases at V and 5 bases at J, with 11 bases between. The CDR3 sequence: CASSLEDSNNEQFF. As DNA, the CDR3 is TGTGCCAGCAGTTTGGAGGACAGCAACAATGAGCAGTTCTTC.

This clone showed up just a few times. The rearrangement links TRBV24-1 to TRBJ2-6, with a tentative D call TRBD1 (6 bases). Trimming left V 2 bases short and J 1 base short, with 8 bases between. The CDR3 is 16 amino acids. Germline V lookup: CDR1 KGHDR, CDR2 SFDVKD. The chain's CDR3 is CATSDYRVSGANVLTF. The CDR3 DNA follows: TGTGCCACCAGTGATTACAGGGTGTCTGGGGCCAACGTCCTGACTTTC.

This chain links TRBV7-9 with TRBJ2-3, with 7 bases aligning to TRBD1. Trimming at V came to 2 bases and at J to 0 bases, leaving 5 bases not matched to a gene. Germline-derived CDR1 and CDR2 are SEHNR and FQNEAQ (reference sequence). The CDR3 spans 16 residues. The CDR3 bases are TGTGCCAGCAGCTTACGAAGACAGGGCAGCACAGATACGCAGTATTTT. It encodes CASSLRRQGSTDTQYF.